This passage covers 4 T cell receptor beta chains from one sample sequenced in a study of OX40 agonist ivuxolimab in advanced cancers. The assay was immunoSEQ multiplex PCR, and TCRdb's table has in-frame clones only and misses some. The table has about 79,000 clones, roughly 90% seen once; the top ten hold roughly 0.56%. The sample in question was CD4+ or CD8+ T cells sorted from blood, obtained in a trial of the OX40 agonist ivuxolimab. These receptors originate from an adult with an advanced solid tumor such as melanoma, head and neck, liver or kidney cancer.

V and J are TRBV2 and TRBJ2-5; D is undetermined. CDR1 SNHLY and CDR2 FYNNEI come from the germline V gene. The length of the CDR3 is 16 residues. The V end lost 3 bases, the J end lost 1 base, and 15 bases lay between the germline ends. This CDR3 reads CASSEGRVGIQETQYF. The CDR3 coding sequence is TGTGCCAGCAGTGAGGGTCGGGTGGGGATCCAAGAGACCCAGTACTTC.

J is TRBJ1-5 and V is TRBV28, with D perhaps TRBD1 (6 bases). The CDR3 consists of 15 residues. Looked up from germline, CDR1 is MDHEN and CDR2 is SYDVKM. Trimming took 4 bases from V and 7 from J, leaving 17 bases between them. The chain's CDR3 is CASSSPAGARQPQHF. The CDR3 DNA is TGTGCCAGCAGTTCCCCGGCAGGGGCGCGGCAGCCCCAGCATTTT.

The gene calls are TRBV29-1 and TRBJ2-5, with D perhaps TRBD1 or TRBD2 (7 bases each). V lost 4 bases and J lost 5, with 17 bases in between. This CDR3 spans 14 amino acids. Per the germline V gene, CDR1 is SQVTM and CDR2 is ANQGSEA. CDR3 amino acids: CSVGQGGSGETQYF. DNA for the CDR3: TGCAGCGTTGGACAGGGAGGTAGCGGGGAGACCCAGTACTTC. Filled out from reference TRBV29-1 and TRBJ2-5, the complete variable domain reads SAVISQKPSRDICQRGTSLTIQCQVDSQVTMMFWYRQQPGQSLTLIATANQGSEATYESGFVIDKFPISRPNLTFSTLTVSNMSPEDSSIYLCSVGQGGSGETQYFGPGTRLLVL.

The V gene is TRBV9, the J gene TRBJ2-1; TRBD2 agrees at 11 bases. With 3 bases clipped from V and 1 base from J, the junction kept 3 bases outside the gene matches. The CDR3 runs to 16 residues. CDR1 and CDR2 from the germline V gene are SGDLS and YYNGEE. The CDR3 region has the DNA TGTGCCAGCAGCGCCACTAGCGGGGGTTCCTACAATGAGCAGTTCTTC. Encoded protein: CASSATSGGSYNEQFF.